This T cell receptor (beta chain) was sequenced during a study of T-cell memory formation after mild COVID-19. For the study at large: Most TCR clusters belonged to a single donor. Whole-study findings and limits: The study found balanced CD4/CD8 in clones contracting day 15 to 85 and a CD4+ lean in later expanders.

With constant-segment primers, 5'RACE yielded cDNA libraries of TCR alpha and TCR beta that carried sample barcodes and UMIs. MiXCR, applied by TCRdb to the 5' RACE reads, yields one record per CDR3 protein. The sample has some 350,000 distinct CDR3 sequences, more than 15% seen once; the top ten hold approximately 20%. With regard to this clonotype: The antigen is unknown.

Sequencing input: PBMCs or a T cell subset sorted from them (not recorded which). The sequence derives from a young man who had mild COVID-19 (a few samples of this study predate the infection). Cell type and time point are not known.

The CDR3 region has the DNA TGCAGTGCTAGTGCACCTAGCTGGGGGGCCTGGTACCAAGAGACCCAGTACTTC. Translation: CSASAPSWGAWYQETQYF. The rearrangement uses TRBV20-1 and TRBJ2-5, with D possibly called TRBD1 or TRBD2 (6 bases each). CDR1 and CDR2 (germline): DFQATT, SNEGSKA (reference sequence). This CDR3 contains 18 residues. V was clipped by 3 bases and J by 0 bases, with 23 bases between them.